The rows below give T cell receptor beta chains drawn from one sample of a study of blood T cells in healthy people across ages. TCRdb passed the 5' RACE reads through MiXCR, listing each CDR3 protein once. The repertoire holds around 580,000 distinct CDR3 sequences, roughly 48% seen once, with roughly 24% in the top ten. The sample comprised blood. The receptors shown here come from a man older than 75 in good health. Both conserved end residues are part of each CDR3. The D gene is left open where the match is weak. Clone size is shown for a subset of rows, as once, few, many or a class of expanded clone.

v_call,j_call,d_call,clone_size,cdr3_nt,cdr3_aa
TRBV2,TRBJ2-5,-,-,TGTGCCAGCAGTGAAGCACGGAGGATGGGAGAGACCCAGTACTTC,CASSEARRMGETQYF
TRBV7-8,TRBJ2-3,TRBD2,many,TGTGCCAGCAGCTCGCTAGCGGGAGGGCTTGGAGATACGCAGTATTTT,CASSSLAGGLGDTQYF
TRBV9,TRBJ2-7,TRBD2,few,TGTGCCAGCAGCGTGGGGACTAATGGGGACGGCGAGCAGTACTTC,CASSVGTNGDGEQYF
TRBV29-1,TRBJ1-2,-,-,TGCAGCGCCGTAACCGGGACCAACTATGGCTACACCTTC,CSAVTGTNYGYTF
TRBV7-3,TRBJ2-7,-,-,TGTGCCAGCAGCTTAAAGGCCGAGGGTCATGAGCAGTACTTC,CASSLKAEGHEQYF
TRBV6-1,TRBJ2-7,TRBD2,many,TGTGCCAGCAGTCCCCTGTTTGGTAGCGGGAGGACCCCTCTCGAGCAGTACTTC,CASSPLFGSGRTPLEQYF
TRBV28,TRBJ2-1,TRBD1,-,TGTGCCAGCCGTCGGGACAGGGGATGGTATGAGCAGTTCTTC,CASRRDRGWYEQFF
TRBV15,TRBJ2-7,-,-,TGTGCCACCAGCAGAGGAGCTTACGAGCAGTACTTC,CATSRGAYEQYF
TRBV30,TRBJ2-4,-,many,TGTGCCTGGAGTGTACTCAGTGGAGGGGATGGCGACATTCAGTACTTC,CAWSVLSGGDGDIQYF
TRBV5-1,TRBJ2-2,TRBD1,-,TGCGCCAGCAGCTTGGAGCAGGGGGCTTACGCCGGGGAGCTGTTTTTT,CASSLEQGAYAGELFF
TRBV5-5,TRBJ1-1,-,-,TGTGCCAGCGGCACATCGGGGAACACTGAAGCTTTCTTT,CASGTSGNTEAFF
TRBV6-6,TRBJ2-1,-,many,TGTGCCAGCAGCTACAGGGGGGGTTTCAATGAGCAGTTCTTC,CASSYRGGFNEQFF
TRBV5-1,TRBJ2-7,-,-,TGCGCCAGCAGCACTAGCTCCCACGAGCAGTACTTC,CASSTSSHEQYF
TRBV5-1,TRBJ2-1,-,many,TGCGCCAGCAGCTTCATGGCGGACAATGAGCAGTTCTTC,CASSFMADNEQFF
TRBV2,TRBJ2-7,TRBD1,few,TGTGCCAGCACCGTCCAGACAGGGGGCCCCTACGAGCAGTACTTC,CASTVQTGGPYEQYF